This T cell receptor beta chain is from a study of blood T cell repertoires in COVID-19. Study-level information: PBMCs, B-cell-depleted T cells, or T cells provided the cDNA or gDNA that made up the material.

The table lists this clone with a few counts. The protocol was immunoSEQ multiplex PCR, while the TCRdb copy is restricted to in-frame clones and leaves out a portion. The sample has some 510,000 clones; around 89% are singletons. Per germline, CDR1 KGHDR and CDR2 SFDVKD. The junction had 11 bases not matched to a gene; V was cut back by 5 bases and J by 7 bases. CDR3 size: 17 residues. The clonotype originates from a woman between 40 and 50 years old who had recovered from COVID-19. The gene calls are TRBV24-1 and TRBJ2-1, with 12 bases aligning to TRBD1. Sequencing was carried out using PBMCs or T cells enriched from blood (not recorded which). The CDR3 reads CATSGRAGTGGWNEQFF. The CDR3 nucleotides read TGTGCCACCAGTGGCCGCGCCGGGACAGGGGGCTGGAATGAGCAGTTCTTC.